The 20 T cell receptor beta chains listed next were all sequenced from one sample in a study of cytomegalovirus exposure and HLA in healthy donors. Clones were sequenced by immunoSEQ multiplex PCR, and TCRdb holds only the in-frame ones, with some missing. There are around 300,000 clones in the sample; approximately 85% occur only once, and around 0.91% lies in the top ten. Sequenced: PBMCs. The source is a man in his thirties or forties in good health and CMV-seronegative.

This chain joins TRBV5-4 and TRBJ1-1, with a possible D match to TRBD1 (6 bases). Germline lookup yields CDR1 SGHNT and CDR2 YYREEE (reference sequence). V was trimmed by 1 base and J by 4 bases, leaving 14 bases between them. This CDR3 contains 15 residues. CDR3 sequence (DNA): TGTGCCAGCAGCTTGATTTCAGGGGTGGGCACTGAAGCTTTCTTT. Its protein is CASSLISGVGTEAFF. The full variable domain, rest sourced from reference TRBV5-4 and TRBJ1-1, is ETGVTQSPTHLIKTRGQQVTLRCSSQSGHNTVSWYQQALGQGPQFIFQYYREEENGRGNFPPRFSGLQFPNYSSELNVNALELDDSALYLCASSLISGVGTEAFFGQGTRLTVV.

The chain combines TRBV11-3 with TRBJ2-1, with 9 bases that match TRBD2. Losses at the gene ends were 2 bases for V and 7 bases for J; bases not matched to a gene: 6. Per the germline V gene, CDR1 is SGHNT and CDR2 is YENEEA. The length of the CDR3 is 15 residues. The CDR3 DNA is TGTGCCAGCAGCTTACGCAGTCTAGCGGGGAATGAGCAGTTCTTC. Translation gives CASSLRSLAGNEQFF.

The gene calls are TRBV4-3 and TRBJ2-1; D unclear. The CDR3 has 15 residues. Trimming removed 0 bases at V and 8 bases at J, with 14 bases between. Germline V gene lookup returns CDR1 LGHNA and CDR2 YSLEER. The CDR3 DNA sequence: TGCGCCAGCAGCCAAGATCATAGAGTCTTGGATGAGCAGTTCTTC. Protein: CASSQDHRVLDEQFF.

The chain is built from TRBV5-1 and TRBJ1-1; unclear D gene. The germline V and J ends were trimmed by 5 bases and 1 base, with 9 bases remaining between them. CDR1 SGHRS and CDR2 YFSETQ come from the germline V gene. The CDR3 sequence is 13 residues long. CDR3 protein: CASRQTRNTEAFF. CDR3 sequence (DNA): TGCGCCAGCAGACAGACACGGAACACTGAAGCTTTCTTT.

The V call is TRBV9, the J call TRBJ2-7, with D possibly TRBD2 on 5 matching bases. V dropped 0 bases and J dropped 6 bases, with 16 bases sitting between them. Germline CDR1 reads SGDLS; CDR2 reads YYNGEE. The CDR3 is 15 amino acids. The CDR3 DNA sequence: TGTGCCAGCAGCGTAGGTGCTAGCTTCTTTGCCGAGCAGTACTTC. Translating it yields CASSVGASFFAEQYF.

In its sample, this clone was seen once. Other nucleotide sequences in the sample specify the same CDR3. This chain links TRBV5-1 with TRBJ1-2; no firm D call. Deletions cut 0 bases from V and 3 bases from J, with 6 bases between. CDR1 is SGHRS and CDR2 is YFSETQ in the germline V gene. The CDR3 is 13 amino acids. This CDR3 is CASSLDSYYGYTF. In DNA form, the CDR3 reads TGCGCCAGCAGCTTGGACAGCTACTATGGCTACACCTTC.

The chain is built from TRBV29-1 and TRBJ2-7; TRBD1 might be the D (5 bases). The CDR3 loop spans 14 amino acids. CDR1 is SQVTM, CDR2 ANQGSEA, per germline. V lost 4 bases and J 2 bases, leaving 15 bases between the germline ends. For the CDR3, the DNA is TGCAGCGTTGTTTGGCAGGGCTCCCCCTACGAGCAGTACTTC. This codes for CSVVWQGSPYEQYF.

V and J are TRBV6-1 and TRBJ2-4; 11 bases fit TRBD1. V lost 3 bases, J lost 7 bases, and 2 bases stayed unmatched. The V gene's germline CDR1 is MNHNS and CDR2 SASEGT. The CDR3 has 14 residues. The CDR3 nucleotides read TGTGCCAGCAGTGAGGGGACAGGGGGGAACATTCAGTACTTC. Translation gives CASSEGTGGNIQYF.

This CDR3 reads CASSPQTSGGRETQYF. The CDR3 coding sequence is TGTGCCAGCTCACCACAGACTAGCGGAGGAAGAGAGACCCAGTACTTC. The rearrangement joins TRBV18 to TRBJ2-5; 9 nucleotides agree with TRBD2. The CDR3 totals 16 residues. Per germline, CDR1 KGHSH and CDR2 LQKENI. V gave up 1 base and J gave up 4 bases; unmatched junction bases: 7.

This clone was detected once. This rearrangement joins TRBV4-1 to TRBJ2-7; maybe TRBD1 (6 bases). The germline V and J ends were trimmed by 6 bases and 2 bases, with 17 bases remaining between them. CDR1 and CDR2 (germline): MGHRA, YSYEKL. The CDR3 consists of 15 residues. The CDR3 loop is CASRFAGAPTYEQYF. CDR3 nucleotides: TGCGCCAGCAGGTTTGCAGGGGCCCCAACCTACGAGCAGTACTTC.

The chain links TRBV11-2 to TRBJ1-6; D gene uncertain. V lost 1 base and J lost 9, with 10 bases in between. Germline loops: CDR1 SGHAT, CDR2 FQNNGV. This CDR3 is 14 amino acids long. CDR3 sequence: CASSLATSSSPLHF. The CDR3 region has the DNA TGTGCCAGCAGCTTAGCAACGAGTAGTTCACCCCTCCACTTT.

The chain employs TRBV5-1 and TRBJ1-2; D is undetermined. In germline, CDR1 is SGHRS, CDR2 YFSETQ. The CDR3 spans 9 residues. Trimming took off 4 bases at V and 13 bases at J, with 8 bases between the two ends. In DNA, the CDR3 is TGCGCCAGCAGCCCCCCGGGCACCTTC. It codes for CASSPPGTF. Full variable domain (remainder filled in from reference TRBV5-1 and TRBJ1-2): KAGVTQTPRYLIKTRGQQVTLSCSPISGHRSVSWYQQTPGQGLQFLFEYFSETQRNKGNFPGRFSGRQFSNSRSEMNVSTLELGDSALYLCASSPPGTFGSGTRLTVV.

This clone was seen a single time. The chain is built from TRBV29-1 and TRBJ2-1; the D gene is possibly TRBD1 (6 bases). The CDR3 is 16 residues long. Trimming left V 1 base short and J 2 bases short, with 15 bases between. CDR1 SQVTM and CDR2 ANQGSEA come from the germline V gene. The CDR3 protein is CSVEGHREVTYNEQFF. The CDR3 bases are TGCAGCGTTGAAGGACACAGGGAAGTAACCTACAATGAGCAGTTCTTC.

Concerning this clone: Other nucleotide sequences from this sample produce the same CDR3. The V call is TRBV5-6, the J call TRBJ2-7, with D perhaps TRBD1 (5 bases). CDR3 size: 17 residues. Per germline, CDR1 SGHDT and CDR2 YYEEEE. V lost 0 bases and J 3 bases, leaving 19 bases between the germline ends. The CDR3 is CASSLEGPGKPHYEQYF. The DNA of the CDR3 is TGTGCCAGCAGCTTGGAAGGGCCAGGGAAGCCCCACTACGAGCAGTACTTC.

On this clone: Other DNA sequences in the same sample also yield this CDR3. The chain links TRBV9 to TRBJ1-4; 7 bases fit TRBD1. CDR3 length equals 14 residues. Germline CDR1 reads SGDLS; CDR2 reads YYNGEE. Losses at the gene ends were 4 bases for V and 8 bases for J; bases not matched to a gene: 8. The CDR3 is CASSLRQGGEKLFF. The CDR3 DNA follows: TGTGCCAGCAGCTTACGACAGGGTGGGGAAAAACTGTTTTTT. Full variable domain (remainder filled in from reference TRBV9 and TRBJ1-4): DSGVTQTPKHLITATGQRVTLRCSPRSGDLSVYWYQQSLDQGLQFLIQYYNGEERAKGNILERFSAQQFPDLHSELNLSSLELGDSALYFCASSLRQGGEKLFFGSGTQLSVL.

The CDR3, as DNA: TGTGCCAGCAGCCCCACCCATATCCGGGGTGGCTACACCTTC. Translation: CASSPTHIRGGYTF. This rearrangement joins TRBV7-2 to TRBJ1-2; unclear D gene. Trimming took off 5 bases at V and 7 bases at J, with 17 bases between the two ends. This CDR3 contains 14 residues. Germline lookup yields CDR1 SGHTA and CDR2 FQGNSA.

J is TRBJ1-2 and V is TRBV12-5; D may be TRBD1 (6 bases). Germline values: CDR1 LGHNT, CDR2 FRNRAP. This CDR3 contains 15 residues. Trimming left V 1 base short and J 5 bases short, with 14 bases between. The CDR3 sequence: CASGLAQDRRYGYTF. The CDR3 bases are TGTGCTAGTGGTTTGGCCCAAGACAGGAGATATGGCTACACCTTC. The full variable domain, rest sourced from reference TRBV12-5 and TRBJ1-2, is DARVTQTPRHKVTEMGQEVTMRCQPILGHNTVFWYRQTMMQGLELLAYFRNRAPLDDSGMPKDRFSAEMPDATLATLKIQPSEPRDSAVYFCASGLAQDRRYGYTFGSGTRLTVV.

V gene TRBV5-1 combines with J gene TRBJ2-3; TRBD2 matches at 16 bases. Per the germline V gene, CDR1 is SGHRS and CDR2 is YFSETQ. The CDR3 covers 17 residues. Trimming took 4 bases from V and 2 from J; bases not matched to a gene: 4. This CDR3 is CASSPGTSGGATDTQYF. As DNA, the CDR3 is TGCGCCAGCAGCCCGGGGACTAGCGGGGGGGCCACAGATACGCAGTATTTT.

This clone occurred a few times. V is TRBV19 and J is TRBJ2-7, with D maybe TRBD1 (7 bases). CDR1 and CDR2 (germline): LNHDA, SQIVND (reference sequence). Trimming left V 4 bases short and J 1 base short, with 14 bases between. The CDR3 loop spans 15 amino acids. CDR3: CASSTLRGESYEQYF. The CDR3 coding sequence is TGTGCCAGTAGTACGCTCAGGGGGGAGTCCTACGAGCAGTACTTC.

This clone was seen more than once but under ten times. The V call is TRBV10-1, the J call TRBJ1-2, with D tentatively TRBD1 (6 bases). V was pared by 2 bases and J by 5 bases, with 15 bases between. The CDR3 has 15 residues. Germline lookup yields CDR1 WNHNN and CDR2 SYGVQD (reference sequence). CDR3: CASSEQGWKWYGYTF. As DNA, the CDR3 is TGCGCCAGCAGTGAGCAGGGGTGGAAATGGTATGGCTACACCTTC.